The subject of this entry is one T cell receptor (beta chain). Its target is not known. The sample belongs to a study of cytotoxic CD8 clonotypes in ibrutinib-treated CLL. Study results and limitations: Clonality showed a rise at ibrutinib response that reversed toward baseline at progression. Sustained-remission patients were sampled at one set of times and progressing patients at different ones.

Generated by immunoSEQ multiplex PCR, the TCRdb table keeps only in-frame clones and is missing some. The data contain 250,000 to 350,000 clones, 76% of them singletons. The material was PBMCs, obtained at disease progression, from a patient treated with ibrutinib. This TCR was recovered from a human donor with chronic lymphocytic leukemia.

CDR3 in DNA: TGTGCCAGTAGTATGACCGGGACAGGGGCGACCCAGTACTTC. It yields the protein CASSMTGTGATQYF. J is TRBJ2-5 and V is TRBV19; 10 bases are shared with TRBD1. Germline V CDR1 and CDR2: LNHDA, SQIVND (reference sequence). This CDR3 contains 14 residues. After removal of 3 bases from V and 7 bases from J, the junction contained 5 bases not matched to a gene.